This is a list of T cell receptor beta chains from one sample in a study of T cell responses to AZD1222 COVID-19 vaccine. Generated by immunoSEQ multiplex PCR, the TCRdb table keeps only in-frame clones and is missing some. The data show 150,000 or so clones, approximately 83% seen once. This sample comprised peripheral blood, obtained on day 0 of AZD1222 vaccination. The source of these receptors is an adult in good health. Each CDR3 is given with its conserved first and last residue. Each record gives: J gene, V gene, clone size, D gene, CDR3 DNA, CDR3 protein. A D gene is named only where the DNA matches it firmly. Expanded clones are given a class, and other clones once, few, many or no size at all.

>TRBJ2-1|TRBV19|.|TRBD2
TGTGCCAGTAGCCGACTAGCCAGTGAGCAGTTCTTC
CASSRLASEQFF
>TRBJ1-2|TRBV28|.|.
TGTGCCCTTGGGGGCCGTAACTATGGCTACACCTTC
CALGGRNYGYTF
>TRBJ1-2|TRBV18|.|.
TGTGCCAGCTCCGGGTCAGGCGGGTACTATGGCTACACCTTC
CASSGSGGYYGYTF
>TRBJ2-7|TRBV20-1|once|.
TGCAGTGCTTCTCCCCTGGGCGAGCAGTACTTC
CSASPLGEQYF
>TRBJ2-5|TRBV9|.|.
TGTGCCAGCAGCGTAGCCCAAGAGACCCAGTACTTC
CASSVAQETQYF
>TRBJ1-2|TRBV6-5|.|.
TGTGCCAGCAGTCCAATTGCCTTATATGGCTACACCTTC
CASSPIALYGYTF
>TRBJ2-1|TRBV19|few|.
TGTGCCAGTAGTCAAGGAGTACTTTCTGTCGATGAGCAGTTCTTC
CASSQGVLSVDEQFF
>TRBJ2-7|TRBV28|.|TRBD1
TGTGCCAGCAGTTTCGGGACAGGGCTATCCTACGAGCAGTACTTC
CASSFGTGLSYEQYF
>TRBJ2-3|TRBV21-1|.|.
TGTGCCAGCAGCACCGGGACTAGGAGCGGAGGGTCGTATTTT
CASSTGTRSGGSYF
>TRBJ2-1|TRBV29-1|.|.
TGCAGCGTCACGGTTTCTCTCTACAATGAGCAGTTCTTC
CSVTVSLYNEQFF
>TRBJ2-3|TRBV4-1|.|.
TGCGCCAGCAGCCCCCCCCGGACAGAAGCTAGCACAGATACGCAGTATTTT
CASSPPRTEASTDTQYF
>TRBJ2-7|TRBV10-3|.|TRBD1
TGTGCCATCAGTTTTACAGGGGGCCCTTACGAGCAGTACTTC
CAISFTGGPYEQYF
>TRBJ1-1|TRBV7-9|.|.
TGTGCGGGTGAGGGCACTGAAGCTTTCTTT
CAGEGTEAFF
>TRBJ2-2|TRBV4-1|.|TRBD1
TGCGCCAGCAGCCCCCGGCGGACAGGGGGCACGTACACCGGGGAGCTGTTTTTT
CASSPRRTGGTYTGELFF
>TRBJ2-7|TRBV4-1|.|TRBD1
TGCGCCAGCAGCCAATCTAGACAGGGGGATCGAGACGAGCAGTACTTC
CASSQSRQGDRDEQYF
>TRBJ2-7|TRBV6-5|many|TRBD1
TGTGCCAGCAGTTACGGGCAGGGGGCCGTCGTCGAGCAGTACTTC
CASSYGQGAVVEQYF
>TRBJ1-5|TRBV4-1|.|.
TGCGCCAGCAGCCAAGGGGGGGTTGGCAATCAGCCCCAGCATTTT
CASSQGGVGNQPQHF
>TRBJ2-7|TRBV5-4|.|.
TGTGCCAGCAGCTCCCCTGGAGGGCCCTACGAGCAGTACTTC
CASSSPGGPYEQYF
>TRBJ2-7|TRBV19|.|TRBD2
TGTGCCAGCACCGGGACTAGCCCCTACGAGCAGTACTTC
CASTGTSPYEQYF
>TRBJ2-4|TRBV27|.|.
TGTGCCAGCAGCCGAGGGTGGTTGGACATTCAGTACTTC
CASSRGWLDIQYF
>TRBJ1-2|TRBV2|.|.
TGTGCCAGCAGGGAACAGGGAATGGGTGGCTACACCTTC
CASREQGMGGYTF
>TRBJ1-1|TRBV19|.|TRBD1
TGTGCCAGTAGGCAACAGGGGGCATCGAACACTGAAGCTTTCTTT
CASRQQGASNTEAFF
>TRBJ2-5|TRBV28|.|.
TGTGCCAGCAGTTTATTCCTCGACAGAAAAGAGACCCAGTACTTC
CASSLFLDRKETQYF
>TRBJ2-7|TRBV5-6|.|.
TGTGCCAGCAGCTGGACAGTGGGGGAGCAGTACTTC
CASSWTVGEQYF
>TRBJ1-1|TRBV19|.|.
TGTGCCAGTAGCTCAGGGCCGGGGAACACTGAAGCTTTCTTT
CASSSGPGNTEAFF
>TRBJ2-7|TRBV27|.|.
TGTGCCAGCAGTAATCGGGGGAGTTTACCATACGAGCAGTACTTC
CASSNRGSLPYEQYF
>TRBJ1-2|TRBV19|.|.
TGTGCCAGTAGGGGCCGAGGGAGCGCCTATGGCTACACCTTC
CASRGRGSAYGYTF
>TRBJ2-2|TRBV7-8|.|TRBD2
TGTGCCAGCAGCGAGCAGCCGGGACTAGCGGGTGGGGAGCTGTTTTTT
CASSEQPGLAGGELFF
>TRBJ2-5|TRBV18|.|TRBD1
TGTGCCAGCTCAACCGGGACAGCTGAAGAGACCCAGTACTTC
CASSTGTAEETQYF
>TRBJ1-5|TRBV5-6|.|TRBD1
TGTGCCAGCAGCTTGGGACAGGGGACAAGCAATCAGCCCCAGCATTTT
CASSLGQGTSNQPQHF
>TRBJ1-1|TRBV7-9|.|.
TGTGCCAGCAGCCCAAAAGGGGGGGCGAACGCTGAAGCTTTCTTT
CASSPKGGANAEAFF
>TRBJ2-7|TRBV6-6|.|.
TGTGCCAGCAGTCCCCAGATCGGAGAGGACGAGCAGTACTTC
CASSPQIGEDEQYF
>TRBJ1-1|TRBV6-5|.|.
TGTGCCAGCAGTTACTCGATTGCGACGAGGAACACTGAAGCTTTCTTT
CASSYSIATRNTEAFF
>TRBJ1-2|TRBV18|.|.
TGTGCCAGCTCACCCAAACAGGATAACTATGGCTACACCTTC
CASSPKQDNYGYTF
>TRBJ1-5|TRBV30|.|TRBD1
TGTGCCTGGGACAGGGACAAATCAGGGCCCCAGCATTTT
CAWDRDKSGPQHF
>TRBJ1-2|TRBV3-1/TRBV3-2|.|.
TGTGCCAGCAGCCAAGGCGGCTACTATGGCTACACCTTC
CASSQGGYYGYTF
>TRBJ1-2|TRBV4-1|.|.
TGCGCCAGCAGCCAAGAAGGAGTGACTCTTTCCTATGGCTACACCTTC
CASSQEGVTLSYGYTF
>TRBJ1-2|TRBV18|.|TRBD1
TGTGCCAGCGATACCGGGACAGCGTATGGCTACACCTTC
CASDTGTAYGYTF
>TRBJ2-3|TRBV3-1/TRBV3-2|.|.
TGTGCCAGCAGCCAAGTGGCGGATACGCAGTATTTT
CASSQVADTQYF
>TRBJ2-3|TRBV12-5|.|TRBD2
TGTGCTAGTGGCCCTGGGACTAGCGGGGAGTCAGATACGCAGTATTTT
CASGPGTSGESDTQYF
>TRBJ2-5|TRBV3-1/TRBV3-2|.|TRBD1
TGTGCCAGCAGCGACCGGGACAGGGGAGGAGGAGAGACCCAGTACTTC
CASSDRDRGGGETQYF
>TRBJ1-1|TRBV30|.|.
TGTGCCTGGAACATGAACACTGAAGCTTTCTTT
CAWNMNTEAFF
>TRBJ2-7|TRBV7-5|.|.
TGTGCCAGAACGGTAACTTACGAGCAGTACTTC
CARTVTYEQYF
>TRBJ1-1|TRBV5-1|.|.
TGCGCCAGCAGCTTGGGTCGGGATGACACTGAAGCTTTCTTT
CASSLGRDDTEAFF
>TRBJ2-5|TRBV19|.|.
TGTGCCAGTAGTCAGGGGCAGCAAGAGACCCAGTACTTC
CASSQGQQETQYF
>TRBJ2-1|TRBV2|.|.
TGTGCCAGCAGTGATTTCCCGTACCCCGGTGAGCAGTTCTTC
CASSDFPYPGEQFF
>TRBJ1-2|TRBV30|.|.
TGTGCCTGGGGTCGGGACCCCGGCTATGGCTACACCTTC
CAWGRDPGYGYTF
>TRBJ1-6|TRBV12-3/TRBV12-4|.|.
TGTGCCACGAAGACAGACGCCGTCTCGCCCCTCCACTTT
CATKTDAVSPLHF
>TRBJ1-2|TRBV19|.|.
TGTGCCAGTAGTAGCGCGGGGCAGGGAGACTATGGCTACACCTTC
CASSSAGQGDYGYTF
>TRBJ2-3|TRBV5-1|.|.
TGCGCCAGCAGCCCAAAGAGCGGTAACACAGATACGCAGTATTTT
CASSPKSGNTDTQYF
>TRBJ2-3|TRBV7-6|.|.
TGTGCCAGCAGCTTAGGGGATCTTAGCACAGATACGCAGTATTTT
CASSLGDLSTDTQYF
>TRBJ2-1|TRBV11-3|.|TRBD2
TGTGCCAGCAGCCCGGGACTAGCGGGAGGTGAGCAGTTCTTC
CASSPGLAGGEQFF